The text below deals with one T cell receptor (beta chain). TCR cDNA was made by 5'RACE template switching, adding a universal primer site and UMIs. TCRdb reanalysed the 5' RACE reads using MiXCR and keeps one entry per CDR3 protein. The sample includes 340,000 or so distinct CDR3 sequences, around 13% of them seen just once. These data originate in a study of T cells after yellow fever vaccination. Germline-derived CDR1 and CDR2 are DFQATT and SNEGSKA (reference sequence). V was shortened by 5 bases and J by 5 bases, with 9 bases between the two germline ends. CDR3 size: 11 residues. This sequence was found in a man aged 18-30 years who received the YFV17D yellow fever vaccine. This specimen consisted of CD4+ T cells sorted from PBMCs, obtained 15 days after the yellow fever booster vaccination. The chain joins TRBV20-1 to TRBJ1-1; D not certain. The CDR3 coding sequence is TGCAGTGCTTACTGGAGTACTGAAGCTTTCTTT. It codes for CSAYWSTEAFF.